This T cell receptor (beta chain) was recovered during a study of blood T cells in healthy people across ages. The germline gives CDR1 DFQATT, CDR2 SNEGSKA (reference sequence). The CDR3 loop spans 15 amino acids. With a J-beta primer mix and a sample-barcoded 5' primer, a second PCR ran about 6 to 11 cycles. TCRdb called the 5' RACE reads again in MiXCR, with one record for every CDR3 protein. Of more than 1.4 million distinct CDR3 sequences listed, 40% to 50% are singletons. The chain uses TRBV20-1 and TRBJ2-5, with TRBD2 matching 9 bases. The DNA end lines up better with TRBJ2-7; the J call may be wrong. The TCR sequence derives from a woman younger than 35 in good health. The sample comprised blood. DNA of the CDR3: TGCAGTGCTAGAGAGGTTAGCGGGGGACTTTACGAGCAGTACTTC. It specifies CSAREVSGGLYEQYF.